This T cell receptor beta chain emerged from a study of T cell clonality in common variable immunodeficiency. A remark on this clone: Read data end 3 residues before the CDR3 end; the end is taken from the germline J gene.

Trimming stripped 7 bases from V and 2 bases from J, with 13 bases between. The CDR3 has 14 amino acids. Germline CDR1 and CDR2: SNHLY and FYNNEI. TCRdb keeps only in-frame clones here, not all; method: immunoSEQ multiplex PCR. The data show tens of thousands of clones, with none appearing a single time. This receptor was taken from a person aged 18 to 75 in good health. V is TRBV2 and J is TRBJ2-3; D possibly corresponds to TRBD1 (5 bases). Source material: peripheral blood mononuclear cells. The sequenced CDR3 bases are TGTGCCAGCAATCGCCAGGGTACCACAGATACG. This translates into CASNRQGTTDT. The full-length CDR3 reads as CASNRQGTTDTQYF.